The entry that follows covers one T cell receptor (beta chain) sequence. CDR1 is MNHEY, CDR2 SVGAGI, per germline. The CDR3 totals 14 residues. The germline V and J ends were trimmed by 5 bases and 3 bases, with 14 bases remaining between them. The sample comes from a study of Tregs in tolerant kidney transplant recipients. Clones were read by immunoSEQ multiplex PCR, and TCRdb kept only the in-frame ones, dropping some. The sample records tens of thousands of clones, around 90% being singletons. The origin of this receptor is a human donor in good health. The chain uses TRBV6-5 and TRBJ2-7; tentative D call: TRBD1 (6 bases). Sequenced input: Tregs from blood. In DNA form, the CDR3 reads TGTGCCAGCAGTGAAGTGACAGGCCTCTACGAGCAGTACTTC. It is translated as CASSEVTGLYEQYF.